The clone carrying this TCR beta chain was seen only a few times. Its specificity is unknown. This specimen comes from a study of T cell repertoires in cytomegalovirus infection. As for the study in general: A matching HLA type, together with CMV infection, was signaled by public TCR beta signatures.

Germline V gene data show CDR1 as MNHEY and CDR2 as SVGEGT. V shed 4 bases, J shed 0 bases, and the junction held 7 bases outside the gene matches. This CDR3 contains 17 residues. The study's findings and limits: What dominated the ex vivo response were HLA-C-restricted CMV-specific TCR beta clonotypes. Summed frequency of public TCR beta families distinguished CMV carriers with the relevant HLA.

TCRdb called the reads again in MiXCR, with one record for every CDR3 protein. This table has about 180,000 distinct CDR3 sequences, around 14% appearing once. The sequencing input was PBMCs. This chain connects TRBV6-2 or TRBV6-3 to TRBJ2-3; 10 bases are shared with TRBD2. The TCR was taken from a human donor in good health (CMV status not recorded). Some clones in this sample may be carry-over from other donors' samples. Here the CDR3 DNA reads TGTGCCAGCAGTTTTCAGAGCGGGAGGGAGAGCACAGATACGCAGTATTTT. This encodes CASSFQSGRESTDTQYF.